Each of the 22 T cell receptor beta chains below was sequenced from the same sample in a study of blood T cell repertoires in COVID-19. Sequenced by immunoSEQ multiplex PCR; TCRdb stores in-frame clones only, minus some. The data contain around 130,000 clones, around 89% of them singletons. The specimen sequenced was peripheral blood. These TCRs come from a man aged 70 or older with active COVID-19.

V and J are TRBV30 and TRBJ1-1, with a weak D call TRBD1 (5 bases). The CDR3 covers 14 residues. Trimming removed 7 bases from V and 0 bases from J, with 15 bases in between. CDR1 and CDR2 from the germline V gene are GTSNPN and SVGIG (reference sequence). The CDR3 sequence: CAYSRGGVNTEAFF. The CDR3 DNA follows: TGTGCCTACAGTCGGGGAGGGGTGAACACTGAAGCTTTCTTT.

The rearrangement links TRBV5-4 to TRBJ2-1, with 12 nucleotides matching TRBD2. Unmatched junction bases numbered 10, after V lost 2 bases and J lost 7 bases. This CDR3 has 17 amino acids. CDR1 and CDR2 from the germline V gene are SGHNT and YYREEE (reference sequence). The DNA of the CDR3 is TGTGCCAGCAGCTTCTCCGTTCTAGCGGGAGGGTGGAATGAGCAGTTCTTC. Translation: CASSFSVLAGGWNEQFF.

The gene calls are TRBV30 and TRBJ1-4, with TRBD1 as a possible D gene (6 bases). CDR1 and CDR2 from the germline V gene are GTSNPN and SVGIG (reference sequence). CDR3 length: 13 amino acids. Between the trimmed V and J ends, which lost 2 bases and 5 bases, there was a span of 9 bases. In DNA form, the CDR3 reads TGTGCCTGGAGTATAAGGGGGAATGAAAAACTGTTTTTT. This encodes CAWSIRGNEKLFF.

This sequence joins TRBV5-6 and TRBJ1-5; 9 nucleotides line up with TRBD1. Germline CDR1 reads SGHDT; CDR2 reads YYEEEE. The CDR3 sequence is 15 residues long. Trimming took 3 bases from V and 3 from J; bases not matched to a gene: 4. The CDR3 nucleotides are TGTGCCAGCAGCTCCGGGACAGGGATCAATCAGCCCCAGCATTTT. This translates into CASSSGTGINQPQHF.

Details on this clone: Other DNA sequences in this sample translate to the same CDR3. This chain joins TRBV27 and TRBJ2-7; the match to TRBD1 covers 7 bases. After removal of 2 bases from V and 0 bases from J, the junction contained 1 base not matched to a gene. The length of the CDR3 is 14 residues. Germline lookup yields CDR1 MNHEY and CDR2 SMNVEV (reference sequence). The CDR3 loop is CASSLRQGSYEQYF. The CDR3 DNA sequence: TGTGCCAGCAGTTTACGACAGGGCTCCTACGAGCAGTACTTC.

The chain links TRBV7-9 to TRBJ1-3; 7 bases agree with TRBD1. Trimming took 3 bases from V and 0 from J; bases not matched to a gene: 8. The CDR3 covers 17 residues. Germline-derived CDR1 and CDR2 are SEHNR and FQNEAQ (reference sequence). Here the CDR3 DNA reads TGTGCCAGCAGCTTTTCGGGACAGCAATTCTCTGGAAACACCATATATTTT. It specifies CASSFSGQQFSGNTIYF.

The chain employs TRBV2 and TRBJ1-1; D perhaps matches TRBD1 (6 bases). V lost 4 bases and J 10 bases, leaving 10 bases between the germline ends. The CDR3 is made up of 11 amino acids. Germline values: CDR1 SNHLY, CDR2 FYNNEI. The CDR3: CASSGDIRAFF. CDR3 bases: TGTGCCAGCAGTGGGGACATAAGAGCTTTCTTT.

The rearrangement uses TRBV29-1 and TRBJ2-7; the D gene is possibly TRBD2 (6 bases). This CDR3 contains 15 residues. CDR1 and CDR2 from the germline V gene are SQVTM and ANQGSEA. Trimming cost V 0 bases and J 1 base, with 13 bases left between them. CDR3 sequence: CSVEDYGGESYEQYF. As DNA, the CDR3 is TGCAGCGTTGAAGATTATGGCGGGGAATCCTACGAGCAGTACTTC.

In DNA, the CDR3 is TGCGCCAGCAGCTTGGCCCCGGGGATCGATGAGCAGTTCTTC. Translating gives CASSLAPGIDEQFF. This rearrangement joins TRBV5-1 to TRBJ2-1; a possible D gene is TRBD2 (5 bases). The CDR3 length is 14 residues. Trimming took off 0 bases at V and 8 bases at J, with 12 bases between the two ends. Per germline, CDR1 SGHRS and CDR2 YFSETQ.

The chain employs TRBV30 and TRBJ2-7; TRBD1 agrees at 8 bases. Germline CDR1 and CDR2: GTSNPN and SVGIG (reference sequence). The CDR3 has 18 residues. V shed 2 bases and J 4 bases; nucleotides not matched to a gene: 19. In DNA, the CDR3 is TGTGCCTGGAGTTCCAGGTACAGGGGGTTCGGGGGAACGTACGAGCAGTACTTC. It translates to CAWSSRYRGFGGTYEQYF.

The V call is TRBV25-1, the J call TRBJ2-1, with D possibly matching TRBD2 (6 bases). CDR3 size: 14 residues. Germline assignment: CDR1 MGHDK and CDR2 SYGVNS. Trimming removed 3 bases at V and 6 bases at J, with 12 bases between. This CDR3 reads CASSDRAGSNEQFF. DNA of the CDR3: TGTGCCAGCAGTGATCGGGCGGGGTCCAATGAGCAGTTCTTC.

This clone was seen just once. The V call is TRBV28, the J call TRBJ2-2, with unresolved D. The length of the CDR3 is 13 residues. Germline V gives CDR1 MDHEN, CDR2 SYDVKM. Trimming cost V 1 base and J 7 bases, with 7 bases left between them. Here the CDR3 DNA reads TGTGCCAGCAGTTTATCTAGTCGCGGGGAGCTGTTTTTT. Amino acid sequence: CASSLSSRGELFF. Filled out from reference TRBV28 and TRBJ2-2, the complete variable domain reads DVKVTQSSRYLVKRTGEKVFLECVQDMDHENMFWYRQDPGLGLRLIYFSYDVKMKEKGDIPEGYSVSREKKERFSLILESASTNQTSMYLCASSLSSRGELFFGEGSRLTVL.

The CDR3 sequence is CASSTPGNEQFF. In DNA, the CDR3 is TGTGCCAGCAGTACACCAGGCAATGAGCAGTTCTTC. V usage is TRBV28 and J usage is TRBJ2-1, with D uncertain. The V end was cut by 5 bases, the J end by 6 bases, with 8 bases between. Germline CDR1 reads MDHEN; CDR2 reads SYDVKM. The CDR3 covers 12 residues.

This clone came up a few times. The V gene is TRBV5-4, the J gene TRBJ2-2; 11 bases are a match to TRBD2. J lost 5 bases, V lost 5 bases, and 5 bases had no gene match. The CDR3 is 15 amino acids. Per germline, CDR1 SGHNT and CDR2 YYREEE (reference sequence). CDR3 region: CASRVAGGQTGELFF. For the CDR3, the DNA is TGTGCCAGCAGGGTAGCGGGAGGGCAGACCGGGGAGCTGTTTTTT.

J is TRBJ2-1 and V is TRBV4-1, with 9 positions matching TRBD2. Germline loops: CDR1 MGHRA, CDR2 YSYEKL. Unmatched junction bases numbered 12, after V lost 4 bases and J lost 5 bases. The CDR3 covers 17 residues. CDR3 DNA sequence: TGCGCCAGCAGCCCCTTCGGAGCTAGCGGGATAGACAATGAGCAGTTCTTC. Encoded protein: CASSPFGASGIDNEQFF.

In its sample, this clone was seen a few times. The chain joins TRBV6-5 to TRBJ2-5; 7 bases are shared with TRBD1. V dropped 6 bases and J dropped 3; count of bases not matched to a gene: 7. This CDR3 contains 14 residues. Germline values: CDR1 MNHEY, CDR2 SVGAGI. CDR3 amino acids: CASSRRDRKETQYF. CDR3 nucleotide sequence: TGTGCCAGCAGCCGCCGGGACAGAAAAGAGACCCAGTACTTC.

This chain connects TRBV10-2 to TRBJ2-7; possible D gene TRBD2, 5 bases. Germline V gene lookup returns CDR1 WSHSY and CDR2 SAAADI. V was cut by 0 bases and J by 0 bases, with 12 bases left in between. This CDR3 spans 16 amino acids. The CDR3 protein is CASSESGRLFSYEQYF. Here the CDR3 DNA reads TGCGCCAGCAGTGAGTCGGGGAGACTTTTCTCCTACGAGCAGTACTTC.

CDR3: CASSMGQTLSYEQYF. CDR3 bases: TGCGCCAGCAGCATGGGACAGACTTTGTCCTACGAGCAGTACTTC. The chain carries TRBV5-1 and TRBJ2-7, with 7 bases fitting TRBD1. With 4 bases clipped from V and 1 base from J, the junction kept 8 bases outside the gene matches. The CDR3 is made up of 15 amino acids. Germline V gives CDR1 SGHRS, CDR2 YFSETQ.

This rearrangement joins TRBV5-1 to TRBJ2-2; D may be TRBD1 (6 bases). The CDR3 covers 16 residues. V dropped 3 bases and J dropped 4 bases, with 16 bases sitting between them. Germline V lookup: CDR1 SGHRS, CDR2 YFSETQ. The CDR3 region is CASSSPTGSSTGELFF. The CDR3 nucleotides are TGCGCCAGCAGCTCCCCTACAGGGTCCTCCACCGGGGAGCTGTTTTTT.

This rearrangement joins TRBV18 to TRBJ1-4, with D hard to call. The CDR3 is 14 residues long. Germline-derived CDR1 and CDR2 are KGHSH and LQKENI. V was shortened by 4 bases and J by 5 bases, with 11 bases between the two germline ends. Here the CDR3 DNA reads TGTGCCAGCTCACTGAACAGCAACAATGAAAAACTGTTTTTT. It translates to CASSLNSNNEKLFF.

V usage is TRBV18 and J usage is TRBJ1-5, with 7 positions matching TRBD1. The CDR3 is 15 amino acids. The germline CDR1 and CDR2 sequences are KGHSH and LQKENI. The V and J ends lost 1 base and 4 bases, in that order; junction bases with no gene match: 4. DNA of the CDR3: TGTGCCAGCTCACCACGTCAGGGGGAGAATCAGCCCCAGCATTTT. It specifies CASSPRQGENQPQHF.

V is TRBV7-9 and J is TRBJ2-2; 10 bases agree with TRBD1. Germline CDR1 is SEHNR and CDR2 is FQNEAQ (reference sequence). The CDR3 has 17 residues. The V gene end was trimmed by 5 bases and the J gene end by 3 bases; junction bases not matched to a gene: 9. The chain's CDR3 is CASSPRQGAEDTGELFF. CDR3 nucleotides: TGTGCCAGCAGCCCCCGACAGGGGGCAGAGGACACCGGGGAGCTGTTTTTT.